Described below is a single T cell receptor (beta chain) sequence and its context. One end of the junction does not line up with germline, which may come from a read error. CDR3 length: 13 amino acids. The germline V gene encodes CDR1 MNHNS and CDR2 SASEGT. This specimen comes from a study of cytomegalovirus exposure and HLA in healthy donors. Study overall: Per a later analysis, the roughly 690 first-cohort and some 130 validation repertoires shared one platform.

Profiling relied on immunoSEQ multiplex PCR, and the TCRdb table lists in-frame clones only, not all of them. The sample holds 45,000 to 65,000 clones, roughly nine tenths seen once. The specimen was PBMCs. This receptor was identified in a woman under 30 in good health and CMV-seropositive. This chain joins TRBV6-1 and TRBJ2-1; 13 positions agree with TRBD2. The CDR3 protein is CASSLEPGLAGIF. CDR3 DNA sequence: TGTGCCAGCAGTCTGGAACCGGGACTAGCGGGGATCTTC.